This TCR beta chain was identified during a study of shared clonotypes between healthy human individuals. Study in general: Donor ages ranged 18 to 49 years: a couple of women, a few men. General study findings and limits: A limitation of the genetic and exposure-history diversity represented arose from few donors.

Genomic DNA of every subset was divided equally among multiple immunoSEQ plates. TCRdb's table, derived via immunoSEQ multiplex PCR, lists solely in-frame clones and lacks some. Found here are 2 million to 2.5 million clones, just over 90% of them singletons; the top ten hold roughly 0.36%. The authors divided CD4+ cells into CD45RA+ naive and CD45RA-negative memory subsets. Trimming cost V 8 bases and J 4 bases; bases outside gene matches: 11. The germline V gene has CDR1 SNHLY and CDR2 FYNNEI. There are 14 residues in the CDR3. To note about this clone: The antigen remains unidentified.

Sequencing was carried out using naive CD4+ T cells from PBMCs. Documented subset: CD45RA+ positively selected. The genes are TRBV2 and TRBJ2-7, with 7 bases that match TRBD1. The receptor was isolated from a man younger than 35 in good health. Some clones in this sample may be carry-over from other donors' samples. The DNA for the CDR3 is TGTGCCAGCCTAGGGGACAGAACCGTATACGAGCAGTACTTC. As protein: CASLGDRTVYEQYF. Together with reference TRBV2 and TRBJ2-7, the CDR3 gives the full variable domain: EPEVTQTPSHQVTQMGQEVILRCVPISNHLYFYWYRQILGQKVEFLVSFYNNEISEKSEIFDDQFSVERPDGSNFTLKIRSTKLEDSAMYFCASLGDRTVYEQYFGPGTRLTVT.